Listed below are T cell receptor beta chains from one sample, sequenced in a study of cytomegalovirus exposure and HLA in healthy donors. Sequencing used immunoSEQ multiplex PCR; TCRdb keeps in-frame clones, though not all of them. This table holds about 170,000 clones. Sequencing was carried out using PBMCs. The receptors were gathered from a woman in her fifties or sixties in good health and CMV-seronegative. CDR3s include the opening cysteine and the closing phenylalanine or tryptophan. D genes are given only for firm matches.

j_gene | d_gene | v_gene | CDR3nt | CDR3aa
TRBJ2-7 | NA | TRBV6-6 | TGTGCCAGCAGTTTTGAAGGGGGATACGAGCAGTACTTC | CASSFEGGYEQYF
TRBJ1-1 | TRBD1 | TRBV5-1 | TGCGCCAGCTCACGGGGCCGGGACAGCGAAGCTTTCTTT | CASSRGRDSEAFF
TRBJ2-5 | NA | TRBV20-1 | TGCAGTGCGATCAGGGGAGAGACCCAGTACTTC | CSAIRGETQYF
TRBJ1-4 | NA | TRBV7-9 | TGTGCCAGCAGCTTAAACAGGGAGAATGAAAAACTGTTTTTT | CASSLNRENEKLFF
TRBJ2-5 | NA | TRBV5-1 | TGCGCCAGCAGCTTTAACTCCGGAGGGCAAGAGACCCAGTACTTC | CASSFNSGGQETQYF
TRBJ2-3 | TRBD2 | TRBV19 | TGTGCCAGCTCCCCGGGACTAGCGGGAGTGGGTCCGACAGATACGCAGTATTTT | CASSPGLAGVGPTDTQYF
TRBJ2-7 | NA | TRBV7-9 | TGTGCCAGCAGCTTAGGGAGCAACAGGGCGAATGACGAGCAGTACTTC | CASSLGSNRANDEQYF
TRBJ2-1 | NA | TRBV7-2 | TGTGCCAGCAGCTTAGTTGGTAGCCCCAATGAGCAGTTCTTC | CASSLVGSPNEQFF
TRBJ1-5 | NA | TRBV18 | TGTGCCAGCTCCCCCACAGGGATCACATATCAGCCCCAGCATTTT | CASSPTGITYQPQHF
TRBJ2-7 | NA | TRBV7-8 | TGTGCCAGCAGCCCTGACAGTCCGTCCTACGAGCAGTACTTC | CASSPDSPSYEQYF
TRBJ2-2 | TRBD2 | TRBV7-3 | TGTGCCAGCAGCAGAGCGGGGGGTTTTACCGGGGAGCTGTTTTTT | CASSRAGGFTGELFF
TRBJ2-5 | NA | TRBV25-1 | TGTGCCAGCAGTGAATATGACAGCCAAGAGACCCAGTACTTC | CASSEYDSQETQYF
TRBJ2-1 | TRBD2 | TRBV9 | TGTGCCAGCAGCGTAGCGGGAACTAGCGGGAGTAAGAATGAGCAGTTCTTC | CASSVAGTSGSKNEQFF
TRBJ1-1 | NA | TRBV6-6 | TGTGCCAGCAGTTATAACTTGAACACTGAAGCTTTCTTT | CASSYNLNTEAFF
TRBJ1-1 | NA | TRBV7-9 | TGTGCCAGCGGTATGGGGGCAGGGACTGAAGCTTTCTTT | CASGMGAGTEAFF
TRBJ1-4 | NA | TRBV5-1 | TGCGCCAGCAGCTTGTTAGCCCCTAATGAAAAACTGTTTTTT | CASSLLAPNEKLFF
TRBJ2-3 | TRBD1 | TRBV6-5 | TGTGCCAGCAGTTACACAGGGGACAGGCAGTATTTT | CASSYTGDRQYF
TRBJ1-5 | TRBD1 | TRBV11-2 | TGTGCCAGCAGCTTAACAGGGGGCATGAATCAGCCCCAGCATTTT | CASSLTGGMNQPQHF
TRBJ1-5 | NA | TRBV15 | TGTGCCACCAGTATCAGGGGTGGGGGCAATCAGCCCCAGCATTTT | CATSIRGGGNQPQHF
TRBJ2-5 | TRBD2 | TRBV6-6 | TGTGCCAGCAGCCGTCGACTAGCGGGGGAAGAGACCCAGTACTTC | CASSRRLAGEETQYF
TRBJ1-2 | NA | TRBV18 | TGTGCCAGCTCATCCTCCGGCGGTTCGATGTACTATGGCTACACCTTC | CASSSSGGSMYYGYTF
TRBJ2-1 | NA | TRBV5-1 | TGCGCCAGCAGCGCACGGACATTAAACAATGAGCAGTTCTTC | CASSARTLNNEQFF
TRBJ1-6 | TRBD1 | TRBV29-1 | TGCAGCGTGATGCAGGGGGCAGATTCACCCCTCCACTTT | CSVMQGADSPLHF
TRBJ2-4 | NA | TRBV7-9 | TGTGCCAGCAGCTTACGTGGACAGTTTGGCAACATTCAGTACTTC | CASSLRGQFGNIQYF
TRBJ2-3 | TRBD1 | TRBV9 | TGTGCCAGCAGCGTCAGGGGGAGACCAGATACGCAGTATTTT | CASSVRGRPDTQYF
TRBJ1-4 | TRBD1 | TRBV5-1 | TGCGCCAGCAGCTTAGGGGACAGTCCTGAAAAACTGTTTTTT | CASSLGDSPEKLFF
TRBJ2-5 | NA | TRBV29-1 | TGCAGCACGACTGGCGGGCTCGAGACCCAGTACTTC | CSTTGGLETQYF
TRBJ2-7 | NA | TRBV5-1 | TGCGCCAGCAGCTTGCGAGGGTCCTACGAGCAGTACTTC | CASSLRGSYEQYF
TRBJ2-7 | NA | TRBV4-1 | TGCGCCAGCAGCCAAGATATCTGGGTCCAGCGGACCTACGAGCAGTACTTC | CASSQDIWVQRTYEQYF
TRBJ1-2 | NA | TRBV11-2 | TGTGCCAGCAGCTCAGGATTCTATGGCTACACCTTC | CASSSGFYGYTF
TRBJ2-2 | TRBD1 | TRBV5-6 | TGTGCCAGCAGCCCCACAGGGGCCCCGAACACCGGGGAGCTGTTTTTT | CASSPTGAPNTGELFF
TRBJ2-5 | TRBD2 | TRBV12-5 | TGTGCTAGTGGTCGCGGGGGTGGGCAAGAGACCCAGTACTTC | CASGRGGGQETQYF
TRBJ1-3 | TRBD1 | TRBV7-2 | TGTGCCAGCAGCCTTGGGACAGTGCGCGACATGACCATATATTTT | CASSLGTVRDMTIYF
TRBJ2-3 | TRBD2 | TRBV19 | TGTGCCAGTAGTATTCCCTTAGCGGGAAGCACAGATACGCAGTATTTT | CASSIPLAGSTDTQYF
TRBJ1-1 | NA | TRBV19 | TGTGCCAGTAGTATAGGGGGACTGAGAAACACTGAAGCTTTCTTT | CASSIGGLRNTEAFF
TRBJ2-3 | TRBD2 | TRBV14 | TGTGCCAGCAGCCCGCTTAGGGGAACTAGCGGGGATGCAGATACGCAGTATTTT | CASSPLRGTSGDADTQYF
TRBJ2-7 | NA | TRBV10-1 | TGCGCCAGCAGTGAGGTAGGAGGGCCGATTTCCTACGAGCAGTACTTC | CASSEVGGPISYEQYF
TRBJ1-2 | TRBD1 | TRBV6-6 | TGTGCCAGCACCGCCATCGGGACAGGGGTTGGCTACACCTTC | CASTAIGTGVGYTF
TRBJ2-1 | TRBD2 | TRBV7-9 | TGTGCCAGCAGCTTAGCGCTAACAACTAGCGGGATCGGGAATGAGCAGTTCTTC | CASSLALTTSGIGNEQFF
TRBJ2-2 | TRBD1 | TRBV7-3 | TGTGCCAGCAGCTTCGACAGGGGGAGGACCGGGGAGCTGTTTTTT | CASSFDRGRTGELFF
TRBJ2-3 | TRBD2 | TRBV5-1 | TGCGCCAGCAGCCTACGACTAGCGGGCACAGATACGCAGTATTTT | CASSLRLAGTDTQYF
TRBJ1-1 | TRBD1 | TRBV2 | TGTGCCAGCAGTGACTACAGGGGGACGAACACTGAAGCTTTCTTT | CASSDYRGTNTEAFF
TRBJ2-3 | TRBD2 | TRBV7-9 | TGTGCCAGCAGCCCTTTCCGCGGGGGGATGACAGATACGCAGTATTTT | CASSPFRGGMTDTQYF
TRBJ2-7 | NA | TRBV2 | TGTGCCAGCAGTGGCGGAGATTTGTCCTACGAGCAGTACTTC | CASSGGDLSYEQYF
TRBJ1-1 | NA | TRBV9 | TGTGCCAGCAGCGTAGGCAGGCTGAACACTGAAGCTTTCTTT | CASSVGRLNTEAFF
TRBJ1-2 | NA | TRBV5-8 | TGTGCCAGCAGCTTGGTCGGGACACCCTCTAACTATGGCTACACCTTC | CASSLVGTPSNYGYTF
TRBJ1-4 | TRBD1 | TRBV4-2 | TGTGCCAGCAGCGAATCGACAGGGCCTAATGAAAAACTGTTTTTT | CASSESTGPNEKLFF
TRBJ1-1 | TRBD1 | TRBV27 | TGTGCCAGCAGTGATGGGGACAGGGCTGGAGCTGAAGCTTTCTTT | CASSDGDRAGAEAFF
TRBJ2-7 | TRBD1 | TRBV5-4 | TGTGCCAGCAGCGCGGGACAGGGAAACGAGCAGTACTTC | CASSAGQGNEQYF
TRBJ2-7 | TRBD1 | TRBV6-1 | TGTGCCAGCAGTGGACAGGGGGCGCAGAGTCTTTACGAGCAGTACTTC | CASSGQGAQSLYEQYF